This T cell receptor (beta chain) was captured in a study of CD8 T cells in ankylosing spondylitis. From the 5' RACE reads, TCRdb called clonotypes with MiXCR, one entry per CDR3 protein. The data hold approximately 300,000 distinct CDR3 sequences, with 20% to 25% observed a single time. Trimming took 1 base from V and 7 from J; bases not matched to a gene: 5. This CDR3 has 14 residues. CDR1 is SGHTA, CDR2 FQGNSA, per germline. Study findings and constraints: Matched ankylosing spondylitis synovial fluid reportedly showed significant enrichment of disease-linked clones. Disease-associated clonotypes exhibited CD8+ identity and were relatively infrequent in peripheral blood. Seemingly distinctive of ankylosing spondylitis blood was a TCR beta motif formed by eight highly homologous variants. Earlier literature documents some of the motif variants in reactive arthritis synovial fluid and blood.

This clonotype was seen a handful of times. Its cognate antigen is unknown. Sequenced: blood, either unsorted or a sorted T cell fraction (not recorded which). This sequence originates from a female donor with ankylosing spondylitis or in good health (not recorded which). This rearrangement joins TRBV7-2 to TRBJ2-7; 9 bases are shared with TRBD2. The CDR3 DNA sequence: TGTGCCAGCAGCTTAGTAGCGCTAGCGGGAGAGCAGTACTTC. This translates into CASSLVALAGEQYF.